This T cell receptor (beta chain) stems from a study of post-analysis software for immune sequencing data. The CDR3 totals 13 residues. The germline CDR1 and CDR2 sequences are SEHNR and FQNEAQ (reference sequence). The V end was cut by 5 bases, the J end by 3 bases, with 11 bases between. Broader study findings: Patients showed TRBV5-6, TRBV5-1 and TRBV20-1 among four to six TRBV segments more frequent than in controls.

This clonotype was recorded a few times. The antigen remains undetermined. Prepared libraries of TCR beta cDNA carried unique molecular identifiers. One entry per CDR3 protein, called by TCRdb with MiXCR from the PCR reads. The sample contains roughly 800,000 distinct CDR3 sequences, approximately 57% of which appear only once. This chain uses TRBV7-9 with TRBJ2-7; D is possibly TRBD1 (6 bases). Sequencing input: blood. The receptor was derived from a girl aged 5-17 years with multiple sclerosis. CDR3 bases: TGTGCCAGCAGCAAACAGGGATACTACGAGCAGTACTTC. It is translated as CASSKQGYYEQYF.